A selection of T cell receptor beta chains follows, all from one sample in a study of blood T cell repertoires in COVID-19. Generated by immunoSEQ multiplex PCR, the TCRdb table keeps only in-frame clones and is missing some. The sample has around 380,000 clones; approximately 77% are singletons. What was sequenced was peripheral blood. These receptors all come from a human donor with acute or convalescent COVID-19. The donor label of this sample is uncertain. CDR3s include the opening cysteine and the closing phenylalanine or tryptophan. D genes are given only for firm matches. The size entry is marked missing in some rows and otherwise reads once, few, many or a size class.

D,size,V,J,DNA,CDR3
NA,NA,TRBV19,TRBJ1-2,TGTGCCAGTAGTCCTCAGGAACTTCCCAACTATGGCTACACCTTC,CASSPQELPNYGYTF
TRBD1,few,TRBV18,TRBJ1-2,TGTGCCAGCTCACGAGGGACAGACTATGGCTACACCTTC,CASSRGTDYGYTF
TRBD1,NA,TRBV12-5,TRBJ2-1,TGTGCCGAAAGGGGGCCGGTGCAGTTCTTC,CAERGPVQFF
NA,NA,TRBV4-1,TRBJ1-1,TGCGCCAGCAGCCAAGATCGGCGGACTGAAGCTTTCTTT,CASSQDRRTEAFF
NA,NA,TRBV6-5,TRBJ1-5,TGTGCCAGCAGTTCGTCGTATAGCAATCAGCCCCAGCATTTT,CASSSSYSNQPQHF
TRBD1,NA,TRBV30,TRBJ2-7,TGTGCCTGGCGCACAGGGGGGACAGACTGGCACTTC,CAWRTGGTDWHF
TRBD1,once,TRBV5-1,TRBJ1-5,TGCGCCAGCAGCTTGGGCTCAGGGGGCGGTCAGCCCCAGCATTTT,CASSLGSGGGQPQHF
TRBD1,NA,TRBV29-1,TRBJ2-1,TGCAGCGTTAGTGCAGGGGGCTATTCCGGTATGTCCTACAATGAGCAGTTCTTC,CSVSAGGYSGMSYNEQFF
TRBD1,NA,TRBV19,TRBJ2-5,TGTGCCAGTAATCCCGGGACAGGGCTTCGGGAGACCCAGTACTTC,CASNPGTGLRETQYF
TRBD1,NA,TRBV6-5,TRBJ2-3,TGTGCCAGCAGTTACTGGGACAGGGGCACAGATACGCAGTATTTT,CASSYWDRGTDTQYF
NA,NA,TRBV6-1,TRBJ1-2,TGTGCCAGCAGTGAAGTGGCCAGGGGATATGGCTACACCTTC,CASSEVARGYGYTF
TRBD1,NA,TRBV11-2,TRBJ2-7,TGTGCCAGCAGCGTTGAGGACAGGGGTTTTTACGAGCAGTACTTC,CASSVEDRGFYEQYF
TRBD2,NA,TRBV27,TRBJ2-3,TGTGCCAGCAGTTCCCTCATACTAGCGGGGTTCACAGATACGCAGTATTTT,CASSSLILAGFTDTQYF
TRBD2,NA,TRBV11-2,TRBJ2-1,TGTGCCAGCAGCCGGCCCCCAGGGACTACCAACCAGGAGAGACTACGGTTCTTC,CASSRPPGTTNQERLRFF
NA,NA,TRBV2,TRBJ1-2,TGTGCCAGGAGCCCGGGTAGGAGAGGCTATGGCTACACCTTC,CARSPGRRGYGYTF
NA,NA,TRBV28,TRBJ2-1,TGTGCCAGCAGTTTGCGACTTCCTCCTGGTGAGCAGTTCTTC,CASSLRLPPGEQFF
NA,NA,TRBV7-9,TRBJ1-4,TGTGCCAGCAGCTTAGAGGGGGTGTTGGAAAAACTGTTTTTT,CASSLEGVLEKLFF
NA,NA,TRBV4-1,TRBJ1-6,TGCGCCAGCAGCCAAGGACGGGGAGGGTTTCTCCTCCACTTT,CASSQGRGGFLLHF
TRBD1,NA,TRBV7-9,TRBJ2-1,TGTGCCAGCAGCTTAGCCGGGACAGGAGACAATGAGCAGTTCTTC,CASSLAGTGDNEQFF
NA,NA,TRBV2,TRBJ1-2,TGTGCCAGCAGTACGGATGGAGGCGATGGCTACACCTTC,CASSTDGGDGYTF
NA,NA,TRBV6-6,TRBJ1-1,TGTGCCAGCAGTTACACCACAGGAATTTCAGCTTTCTTT,CASSYTTGISAFF
NA,NA,TRBV29-1,TRBJ2-5,TGCAGCGTTGCCAGACGGGGGTCTCAAGAGACCCAGTACTTC,CSVARRGSQETQYF
NA,NA,TRBV5-1,TRBJ2-7,TGCGCCAGCAGCTTGGGCCCAAACAGGGCACCCTACGAGCAGTACTTC,CASSLGPNRAPYEQYF
TRBD1,NA,TRBV5-1,TRBJ1-4,TGCGCCAGCAGCTCCTCGACGGGACAGGGTAATGAAAAACTGTTTTTT,CASSSSTGQGNEKLFF
NA,NA,TRBV5-1,TRBJ2-5,TGCGCCAGCAGCTTAGAGGGTCGGGAGACCCAGTACTTC,CASSLEGRETQYF
NA,once,TRBV6-5,TRBJ1-3,TGTGCCAGCCCAGTAGGGAGGGGGAATGGAAACACCATATATTTT,CASPVGRGNGNTIYF
TRBD1,NA,TRBV24-1,TRBJ2-3,TGTGCCACCAGTGGCGATACAGGGGCAGATACGCAGTATTTT,CATSGDTGADTQYF
NA,NA,TRBV19,TRBJ1-3,TGTGCCAGTAGTACCGCGGGGGTTCCTGGAAACACCATATATTTT,CASSTAGVPGNTIYF
NA,once,TRBV29-1,TRBJ2-1,TGCAGCGTTGTGAGTTGGGGCAGGGTATCCAATGAGCAGTTCTTC,CSVVSWGRVSNEQFF
NA,NA,TRBV30,TRBJ2-5,TGTGCCTGGAATAGCCCAAACCAAGAGACCCAGTACTTC,CAWNSPNQETQYF
TRBD1,few,TRBV12-3/TRBV12-4,TRBJ1-1,TGTGCCAGCAGTCTAGCAGGGGGATTTGAAGCTTTCTTT,CASSLAGGFEAFF
TRBD2,NA,TRBV2,TRBJ2-1,TGTGCCAGCAGTGAAGCGTCGAGCGGGGGGGCCAACCTTAACTACAATGAGCAGTTCTTC,CASSEASSGGANLNYNEQFF
NA,NA,TRBV7-9,TRBJ2-7,TGTGCCAGCAGCTTTCGGCCGACTGAATCGAGCTCCTACGAGCAGTACTTC,CASSFRPTESSSYEQYF
TRBD1,few,TRBV10-3,TRBJ1-1,TGTGCCATCAGTGAACAGGGGGCGCGAACTGAAGCTTTCTTT,CAISEQGARTEAFF
NA,NA,TRBV14,TRBJ1-2,TGTGCCAGCAGCCTACAGGGTTACTATGGCTACACCTTC,CASSLQGYYGYTF
NA,NA,TRBV30,TRBJ1-1,TGTGCCTGGAGTATCCGGTCCAGGGTAACTTTCTTT,CAWSIRSRVTFF
TRBD2,NA,TRBV5-1,TRBJ2-1,TGCGCCAGCAGCCACACTAGCGGGAGAGGCCATGAGCAGTTCTTC,CASSHTSGRGHEQFF
TRBD2,NA,TRBV15,TRBJ2-1,TGTGCCACCAGCAGAGGACAGACTAGCGGGAGACGAAATGAGCAGTTCTTC,CATSRGQTSGRRNEQFF
NA,NA,TRBV2,TRBJ1-6,TGTGCCAGCAGTGTTTCGAGGGATCTCAATTCACCCCTCCACTTT,CASSVSRDLNSPLHF
NA,NA,TRBV30,TRBJ2-2,TGTGCCTCCTCGGACAGCTTCTTAAACACCGGGGAGCTGTTTTTT,CASSDSFLNTGELFF
TRBD1,NA,TRBV10-1,TRBJ1-4,TGCGCCAGCACCCGTTTTATAGGGACAGTTCAAGATGAAAAACTGTTTTTT,CASTRFIGTVQDEKLFF